The entry below gives a single T cell receptor (beta chain) sequence along with its context. Trimming removed 1 base at V and 7 bases at J, with 17 bases between. Germline V gene lookup returns CDR1 KGHSH and CDR2 LQKENI. The length of the CDR3 is 16 residues. As handled by the study authors: Estimation of nucleated cell counts relied on the amplification of reference gene primers. The protocol was immunoSEQ multiplex PCR, while the TCRdb copy is restricted to in-frame clones and leaves out a portion. For V, J and clone size, that table is used; D and trimming come from the DNA. The sample has approximately 350,000 clones; around 91% are singletons. The sample originates from a study of blood T cell repertoires in COVID-19. Study in general: Some COVID-19 samples were acute and others convalescent; all came from the United States, Italy and Spain. PBMCs, B-cell-depleted T cells, or T cells provided the cDNA or gDNA that made up the material.

The sequence was obtained from a young woman who had recovered from COVID-19. The rearrangement joins TRBV18 to TRBJ2-1; D possibly corresponds to TRBD1 (5 bases). The sequencing sample was made of peripheral blood. The DNA for the CDR3 is TGTGCCAGCTCACCACTTGAAGGGGTGGTAGGGAATGAGCAGTTCTTC. Translated, it gives CASSPLEGVVGNEQFF.